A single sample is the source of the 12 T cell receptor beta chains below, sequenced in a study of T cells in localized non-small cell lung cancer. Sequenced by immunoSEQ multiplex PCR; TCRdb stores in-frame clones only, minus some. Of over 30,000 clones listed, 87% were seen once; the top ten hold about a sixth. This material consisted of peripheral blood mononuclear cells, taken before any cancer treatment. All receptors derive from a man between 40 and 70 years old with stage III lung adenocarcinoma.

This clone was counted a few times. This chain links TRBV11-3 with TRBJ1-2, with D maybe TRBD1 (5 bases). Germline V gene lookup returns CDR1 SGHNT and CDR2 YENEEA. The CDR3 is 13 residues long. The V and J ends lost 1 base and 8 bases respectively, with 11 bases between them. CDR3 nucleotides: TGTGCCAGCAGCTTAGGAGGCCAGGGAGGCTACACCTTC. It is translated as CASSLGGQGGYTF.

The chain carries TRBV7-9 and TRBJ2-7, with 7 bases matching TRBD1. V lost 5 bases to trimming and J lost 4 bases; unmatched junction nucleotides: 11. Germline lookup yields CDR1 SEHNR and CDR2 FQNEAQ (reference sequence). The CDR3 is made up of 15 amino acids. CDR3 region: CASSQGVPLTYEQYF. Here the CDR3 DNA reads TGTGCCAGCAGCCAGGGGGTTCCCTTAACGTACGAGCAGTACTTC.

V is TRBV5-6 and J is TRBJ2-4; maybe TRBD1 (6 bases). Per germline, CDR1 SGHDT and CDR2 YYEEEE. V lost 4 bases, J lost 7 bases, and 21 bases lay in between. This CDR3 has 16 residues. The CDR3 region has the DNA TGTGCCAGCAGCCGAGAACGGACAGACCTTTCTAACATTCAGTACTTC. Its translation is CASSRERTDLSNIQYF.

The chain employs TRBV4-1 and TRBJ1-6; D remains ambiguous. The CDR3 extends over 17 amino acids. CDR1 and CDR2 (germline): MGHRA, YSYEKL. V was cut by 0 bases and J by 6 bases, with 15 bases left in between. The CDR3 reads CASSQDPRQAFNSPLHF. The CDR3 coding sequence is TGCGCCAGCAGCCAAGATCCTCGGCAGGCCTTTAATTCACCCCTCCACTTT.

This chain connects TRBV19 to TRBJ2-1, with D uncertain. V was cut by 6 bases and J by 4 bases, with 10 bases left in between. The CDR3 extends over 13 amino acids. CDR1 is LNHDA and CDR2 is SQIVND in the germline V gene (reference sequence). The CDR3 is CASRLDPYNEQFF. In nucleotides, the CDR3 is TGTGCCAGTAGATTGGACCCTTACAATGAGCAGTTCTTC.

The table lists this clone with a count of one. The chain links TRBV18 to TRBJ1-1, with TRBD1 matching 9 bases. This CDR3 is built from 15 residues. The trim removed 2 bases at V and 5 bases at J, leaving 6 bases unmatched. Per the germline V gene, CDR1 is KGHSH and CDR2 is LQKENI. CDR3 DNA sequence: TGTGCCAGCTCACCAAACAGGGGGCTTTGGACTGAAGCTTTCTTT. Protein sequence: CASSPNRGLWTEAFF.

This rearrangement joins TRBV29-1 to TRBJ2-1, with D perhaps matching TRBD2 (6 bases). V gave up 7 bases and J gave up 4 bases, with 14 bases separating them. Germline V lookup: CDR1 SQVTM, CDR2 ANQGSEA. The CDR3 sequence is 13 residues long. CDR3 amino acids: CSAARDLYNEQFF. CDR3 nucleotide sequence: TGCAGCGCGGCCCGGGACTTATACAATGAGCAGTTCTTC.

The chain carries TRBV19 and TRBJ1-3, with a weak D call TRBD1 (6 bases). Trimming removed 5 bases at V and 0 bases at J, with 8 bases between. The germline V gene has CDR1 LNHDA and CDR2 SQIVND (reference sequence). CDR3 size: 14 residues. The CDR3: CASSLDSSGNTIYF. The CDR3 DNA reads TGTGCCAGTAGTTTGGACAGCTCTGGAAACACCATATATTTT.

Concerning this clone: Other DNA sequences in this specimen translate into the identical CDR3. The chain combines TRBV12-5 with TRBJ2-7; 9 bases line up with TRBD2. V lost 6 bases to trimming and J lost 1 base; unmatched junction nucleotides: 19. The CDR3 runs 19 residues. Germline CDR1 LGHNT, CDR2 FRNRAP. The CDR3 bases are TGTGCTAGTGGGCGTTCGCGGGGGGGGCCCGCTGATCAGTCCTACGAGCAGTACTTC. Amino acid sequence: CASGRSRGGPADQSYEQYF.

CDR3 bases: TGTGCCAGCAGTACTCCCGGGACAGCTTTTCAAGAGACCCAGTACTTC. Protein sequence: CASSTPGTAFQETQYF. The J gene is TRBJ2-5, the V gene TRBV28; 7 bases match TRBD1. J was trimmed by 2 bases and V by 5 bases; bases with no gene match: 11. This CDR3 spans 16 amino acids. Germline V gives CDR1 MDHEN, CDR2 SYDVKM.

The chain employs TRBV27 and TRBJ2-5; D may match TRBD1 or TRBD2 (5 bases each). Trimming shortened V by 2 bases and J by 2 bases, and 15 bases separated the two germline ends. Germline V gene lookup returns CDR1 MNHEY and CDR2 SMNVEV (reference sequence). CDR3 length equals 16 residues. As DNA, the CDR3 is TGTGCCAGCAGTTTAAGGGACGGCCGGCAACAAGAGACCCAGTACTTC. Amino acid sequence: CASSLRDGRQQETQYF.

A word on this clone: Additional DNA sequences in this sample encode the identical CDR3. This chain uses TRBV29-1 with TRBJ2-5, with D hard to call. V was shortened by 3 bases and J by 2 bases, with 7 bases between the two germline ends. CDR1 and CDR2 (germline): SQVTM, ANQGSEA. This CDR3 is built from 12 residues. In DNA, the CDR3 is TGCAGCGTTGACAGGTATCAAGAGACCCAGTACTTC. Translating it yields CSVDRYQETQYF. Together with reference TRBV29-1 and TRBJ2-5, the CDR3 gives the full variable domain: SAVISQKPSRDICQRGTSLTIQCQVDSQVTMMFWYRQQPGQSLTLIATANQGSEATYESGFVIDKFPISRPNLTFSTLTVSNMSPEDSSIYLCSVDRYQETQYFGPGTRLLVL.